This T cell receptor (beta chain) was captured by sequencing in a study of response to subunit inactivated influenza vaccine (dated by TCRdb to 2017 to 2018). Study-level background: The study used deep quantitative T cell receptor repertoire profiling to track responses to a trivalent subunit inactivated influenza vaccine.

This clonotype was seen many times. Its antigen has not been determined. No much larger clonotype is one base removed from it; base qualities were not supplied. CDR1 and CDR2 are read off the germline V gene as SQVTM and ANQGSEA. The CDR3 starts with the cysteine, ends with the phenylalanine, and has 14 residues. The sequence is cut down to CDR3 DNA, 42 bases in frame from base 1. The trim is 3 bases for V and 3 bases for J, with a gap of 11 bases between the germline ends. The library was obtained by RT-PCR. Reads for this sample came from an Illumina HiSeq 2500. Clones were called with MiXCR by TCRdb after fastp trimmed the public reads at Q25, and only in-frame beta chains were retained. Entries are consolidated by CDR3 protein sequence, retaining the most common genes and DNA. The sample data list 490,000 or so distinct CDR3 sequences, and less than 10% of these were observed just once. Clones ranked in the top ten supply 10% to 15% of the sample.

What the study reported, not specific to this receptor: The authors suggested that each seasonal influenza vaccination may recruit only a limited number of new T cells.

The receptor chain draws on TRBV29-1 and TRBJ2-2; the D gene lacks a confident call. This specimen consisted of PBMCs from blood, obtained roughly 24 months after vaccination. This sequence was found in a man aged 45 to 75 who received an inactivated influenza vaccine. Donor details come from another sample of the same person, matched by shared clones. The sequenced DNA: TGCAGCGTTGAGGGTCGAACCCACACCGGGGAGCTGTTTTTT. This is translated as CSVEGRTHTGELFF.